Sequencing of this T cell receptor (beta chain) was carried out in a study of beta chain features in type 1 diabetes. About the study: In all, about 100,000,000 sorted cells from all samples were analyzed.

V shed 5 bases and J 1 base; nucleotides not matched to a gene: 4. The CDR3 is 14 residues long. Germline CDR1 and CDR2: SGHAT and FQNNGV. In its sample, this clone was seen a few times. The study reverse transcribed the entire isolated RNA, so it sequenced expressed TCRB transcripts. TCRdb's table, derived via immunoSEQ multiplex PCR, lists solely in-frame clones and lacks some. This sample has more than 120,000 clones, with over 9.5% found just once. Each donor gave one heparinised blood draw averaging roughly 100 mL. The receptor comes from a young man in good health. The chain links TRBV11-2 to TRBJ1-1; 7 nucleotides agree with TRBD1. The sequenced material came from naive CD4+ T cells from blood. CDR3 sequence (DNA): TGTGCCAGCAGCCATGGACAGGCGAACACTGAAGCTTTCTTT. As protein: CASSHGQANTEAFF.